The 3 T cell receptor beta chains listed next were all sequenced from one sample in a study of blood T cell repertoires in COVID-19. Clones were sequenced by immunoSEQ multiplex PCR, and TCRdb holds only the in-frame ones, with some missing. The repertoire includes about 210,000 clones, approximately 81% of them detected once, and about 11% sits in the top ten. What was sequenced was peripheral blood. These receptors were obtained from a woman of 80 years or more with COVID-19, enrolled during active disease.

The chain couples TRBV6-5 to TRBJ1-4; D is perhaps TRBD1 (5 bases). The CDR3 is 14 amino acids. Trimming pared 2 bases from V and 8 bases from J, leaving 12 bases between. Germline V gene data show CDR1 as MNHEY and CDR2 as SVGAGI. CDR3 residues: CASSYAGVGEKLFF. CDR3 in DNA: TGTGCCAGCAGTTACGCGGGGGTAGGCGAAAAACTGTTTTTT.

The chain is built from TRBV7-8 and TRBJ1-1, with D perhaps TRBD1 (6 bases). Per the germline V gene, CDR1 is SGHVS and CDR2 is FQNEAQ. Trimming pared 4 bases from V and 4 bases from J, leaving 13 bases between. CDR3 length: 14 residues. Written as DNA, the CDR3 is TGTGCCAGCAGCTCCCCCCGGGACACCACTGAAGCTTTCTTT. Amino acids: CASSSPRDTTEAFF.

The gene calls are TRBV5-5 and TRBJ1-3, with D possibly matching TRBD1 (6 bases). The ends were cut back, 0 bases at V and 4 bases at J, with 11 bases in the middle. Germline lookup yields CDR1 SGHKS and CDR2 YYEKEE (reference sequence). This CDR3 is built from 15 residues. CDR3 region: CASSLDRASGNTIYF. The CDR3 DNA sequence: TGTGCCAGCAGCTTGGACAGGGCTTCCGGAAACACCATATATTTT.